This T cell receptor (beta chain) was documented in a study of tumor-infiltrating lymphocytes in primary liver carcinoma. Study in general: The patients, men and women alike, were aged 30 to 69 years. The neoplasms were of stage T1-T3 N0M0, with dimensions of roughly 4.2 to 10 cm across. Study results and caveats: Tumors had a top-250-clone fraction that was significantly higher than blood (p = 0.039).

The V end lost 7 bases, the J end lost 4 bases, and 16 bases lay between the germline ends. CDR1 is MNHNS, CDR2 SASEGT, per germline. The CDR3 has 14 residues. TCR beta cDNA was reverse-transcribed from roughly 520 ng of total RNA. The reaction used a constant-region primer and ProtoScript II reverse transcriptase. Employing slightly modified ARM-PCR, three nested multiplex PCR rounds were run, and these gave rise to the TCR beta libraries. Amplification in the first two PCR rounds was performed using TRBV1-TRBV30 forward primers and a C-beta reverse primer for 10 cycles each. TCRdb ran MiXCR on the multiplex PCR reads and lists one entry per CDR3 protein. The top ten clones hold 29% of a sample with 45,000 to 55,000 distinct CDR3 sequences, approximately 70% of them seen once. As concerns this clonotype: As yet, its antigen is unknown.

Co-extraction of RNA and DNA was performed on about 20-32 mg of unsorted bulk tissue. The study sampled five separate regions from each tumor. This sequence originates from a man aged 35 to 55 with primary liver carcinoma and hepatitis B virus infection. The rearrangement joins TRBV6-1 to TRBJ2-5, with D unresolved. Sequencing was done on a sample of liver tumor tissue from sampling region 5. Subset specified: tumor region T5, tumor centre. As DNA, the CDR3 is TGTGCCAGCACCCCATCGTCGTTCCTAGAGACCCAGTACTTC. The encoded protein is CASTPSSFLETQYF.